The 24 T cell receptor beta chains below come from one sample, sequenced in a study of circulating CD8 cells and anti-PD-1 response in melanoma (TCRdb year 2020). Four subsets defined by PD-1 and/or TIGIT were sorted from live CD3+CD8+TCRalphabeta+ cells on a BD FACSAria II cell sorter. Sequencing relied on a NextSeq 500. The QIAseq Immune Repertoire RNA Library Kit, Human TCR Panel was used to prepare TCR libraries from approximately 15 ng of total RNA. Using fastp at Q25 and MiXCR, TCRdb reprocessed the public reads and kept productive beta chains. Under each unique CDR3 protein, matching rows form one entry showing the most common genes and DNA. The table for this sample lists approximately 610 distinct CDR3 sequences; less than 7% of them were counted only once. Around 17% of the sample is held by the ten biggest clonotypes. Sequencing was performed on CD8+ T cells from PBMCs, taken at baseline or after one month of anti-PD-1 therapy (not recorded which). The receptors come from a human donor with melanoma.

In its sample, this clonotype is large (0.1 to 1%). J is TRBJ1-5 and V is TRBV6-5; a weak D match, TRBD1 (5 bases). V lost 6 bases and J 2 bases, leaving 17 bases between the germline ends. The CDR3 has 16 residues. Germline V gene sequence: CDR1 MNHEY, CDR2 SVGAGI. CDR3 protein: CASSALGTRGNQPQHF. The CDR3, as DNA: TGTGCCAGCAGCGCCCTGGGGACCAGGGGCAATCAGCCCCAGCATTTT.

This clonotype is judged large (0.1 to 1%). The chain is built from TRBV28 and TRBJ1-2; TRBD1 aligns across 7 bases. The CDR3 is 16 amino acids. The trim removed 6 bases at V and 2 bases at J, leaving 12 bases unmatched. Germline-derived CDR1 and CDR2 are MDHEN and SYDVKM. The CDR3 protein is CASSSTRQGPNYGYTF. In DNA, the CDR3 is TGTGCCAGCAGCTCTACTCGACAGGGACCCAACTATGGCTACACCTTC.

Only one count was recorded for this clonotype. This could be a read error, since a much larger clone is one nucleotide away. The chain employs TRBV2 and TRBJ2-7; 7 bases line up with TRBD2. The germline V gene has CDR1 SNHLY and CDR2 FYNNEI. The CDR3 is 12 amino acids. The CDR3 here is CASSEGDYERYF. CDR3 DNA: TGTGCCAGCAGTGAAGGGGACTACGAGCGGTACTTC.

This clonotype is termed large. This chain connects TRBV24-1 to TRBJ2-3, with D perhaps TRBD2 (5 bases). The V and J ends lost 4 bases and 9 bases respectively, with 10 bases between them. The CDR3 loop spans 12 amino acids. The germline gives CDR1 KGHDR, CDR2 SFDVKD. DNA for the CDR3: TGTGCCACCAGTGACATAGGACTGACGCAGTATTTT. It is translated as CATSDIGLTQYF.

This clonotype is categorized as large. The chain is built from TRBV19 and TRBJ2-2, with D tentatively TRBD1 or TRBD2 (5 bases each). V was shortened by 4 bases and J by 6 bases, with 9 bases between the two germline ends. The CDR3 sequence is 13 residues long. Germline values: CDR1 LNHDA, CDR2 SQIVND (reference sequence). CDR3 residues: CASSNQGPGELFF. In DNA form, the CDR3 reads TGTGCCAGTAGTAACCAGGGACCCGGGGAGCTGTTTTTT.

By sample fraction, this clonotype is large. The chain joins TRBV29-1 to TRBJ2-3; TRBD1 aligns across 7 bases. From germline, CDR1 is SQVTM and CDR2 ANQGSEA. Trimming cost V 8 bases and J 6 bases; bases outside gene matches: 14. CDR3 size: 14 residues. The CDR3 spells CSFRTGLRVDTQYF. The CDR3 coding sequence is TGCAGCTTCAGGACAGGCCTTAGGGTGGATACGCAGTATTTT.

This clonotype is categorized as large (0.1 to 1%). The chain is built from TRBV25-1 and TRBJ2-5; 7 bases are a match to TRBD2. The germline V gene has CDR1 MGHDK and CDR2 SYGVNS. CDR3 length equals 12 residues. The V gene end was trimmed by 8 bases and the J gene end by 5 bases; junction bases not matched to a gene: 5. CDR3 coding DNA: TGTGCCAGCCGTCGGGGGGTTGAGACCCAGTACTTC. Encoded protein: CASRRGVETQYF.

This clonotype is judged large. This chain joins TRBV27 and TRBJ2-7, with 7 bases matching TRBD2. The CDR3 totals 15 residues. After removal of 8 bases from V and 4 bases from J, the junction contained 14 bases not matched to a gene. The V gene's germline CDR1 is MNHEY and CDR2 SMNVEV (reference sequence). CDR3 sequence (DNA): TGTGCCAGCTGGGCGGGACCCTCGGGGGGATACGAGCAGTACTTC. Its protein is CASWAGPSGGYEQYF.

This clonotype is large. V usage is TRBV19 and J usage is TRBJ1-2; D call uncertain. This CDR3 region has 13 residues. V lost 3 bases to trimming and J lost 5 bases, with 10 bases between them. The germline CDR1 and CDR2 sequences are LNHDA and SQIVND (reference sequence). As DNA, the CDR3 is TGTGCCAGTAGTATGCCCCAAGGGTATGGCTACACCTTC. Amino acid sequence: CASSMPQGYGYTF.

This clonotype is labeled hyperexpanded. The chain couples TRBV6-1 to TRBJ1-6, with a possible D match to TRBD1 (6 bases). Germline values: CDR1 MNHNS, CDR2 SASEGT. Deletions cut 0 bases from V and 6 bases from J, with 9 bases between. CDR3 length: 15 amino acids. CDR3 protein: CASSEAYRANSPLHF. CDR3 nucleotide sequence: TGTGCCAGCAGTGAAGCGTACAGGGCTAATTCACCCCTCCACTTT.

This clonotype was recorded a few times. The rearrangement joins TRBV28 to TRBJ2-1; D unclear. Looked up from germline, CDR1 is MDHEN and CDR2 is SYDVKM. V lost 5 bases, J lost 0 bases, and 11 bases lay in between. The CDR3 consists of 15 residues. The CDR3 bases are TGTGCCAGCAGTGTAGGTGGTCTCTCCTACAATGAGCAGTTCTTC. It is translated as CASSVGGLSYNEQFF.

This clonotype is large (0.1 to 1%) by share. Relative to the germline gene, one junction end is altered; a read error may explain this. The J gene is TRBJ2-1, the V gene TRBV29-1; D is possibly TRBD2 (5 bases). CDR1 and CDR2 from the germline V gene are SQVTM and ANQGSEA. CDR3 length: 12 residues. CDR3 bases: TGCAGCGTTGAAGATACGGGGAACTGGCAGTTCTTT. This sequence encodes CSVEDTGNWQFF.

This clonotype was seen only once. This may arise from a read error, as a much more abundant clone is one base away. DNA for the CDR3: TGTGCCAGCAGTTTATACAGGGGGCGCTCTGGGGCCCACGTCCTGACTTTC. Translated: CASSLYRGRSGAHVLTF. The V and J genes are TRBV28 and TRBJ2-6; 9 nucleotides match TRBD1. There are 17 residues in the CDR3. Looked up from germline, CDR1 is MDHEN and CDR2 is SYDVKM.

Judged by abundance, this clonotype is large. The chain recombines TRBV19 with TRBJ2-1; 13 bases agree with TRBD2. Germline CDR1 is LNHDA and CDR2 is SQIVND (reference sequence). The CDR3 covers 15 residues. V shed 6 bases and J 9 bases; nucleotides not matched to a gene: 8. CDR3 in DNA: TGTGCCAGTAGCCCTACTAGCGGGGGGGCCGGTGAGCAGTTCTTC. Its protein product is CASSPTSGGAGEQFF.

This clonotype is large within its sample. V usage is TRBV1 and J usage is TRBJ2-1; TRBD1 is the table's D call, not checked against the DNA. TRBV1 is given as a pseudogene. The CDR3 extends over 18 amino acids. The CDR3 reads CTSSHPGGSKGPYNEQFF. The CDR3 DNA reads as TGCACCAGCAGCCATCCAGGGGGTTCAAAAGGCCCCTACAATGAGCAGTTCTTC.

This clonotype is large in the sample. The DNA is omitted, as the CDR3 cannot be located on it reliably, and the CDR3 follows TCRdb's listing. This chain joins TRBV21-1 and TRBJ1-3; the DNA was not used to check the table's D call, TRBD1. TRBV21-1 is recorded as a pseudogene. 18 amino acids form the CDR3, both terminal residues included. CDR3 amino acids: CARTIANRQFGGGNTIYF.

On this clonotype: Germline is not matched at one junction end, which may reflect a read error. The chain is built from TRBV4-3 and TRBJ2-3; tentatively, D is TRBD2 (7 bases). This CDR3 comprises 18 residues. Germline loops: CDR1 LGHNA, CDR2 YSLEER. The DNA of the CDR3 is TGCGCCAGCAGCCAAGGCTCGGGGGGCCCTACTAGCACAGGTACGCAGTATTTT. It translates to CASSQGSGGPTSTGTQYF.

Judged by abundance, this clonotype is large. The CDR3 DNA sequence: TGTGCCAGCAGGGGGGGGTTCACAGATACGCAGTATTTT. It translates to CASRGGFTDTQYF. This chain connects TRBV28 to TRBJ2-3; 7 bases agree with TRBD2. Trimming removed 6 bases from V and 2 bases from J; junction bases left unmatched: 2. The CDR3 has 13 residues. In germline, CDR1 is MDHEN, CDR2 SYDVKM.

Concerning this clonotype itself: Since a much larger clone is just one base distant, this may be a read error. The chain couples TRBV9 to TRBJ2-1; D possibly matches TRBD1 or TRBD2 (5 bases each). This CDR3 comprises 12 residues. Germline V gene lookup returns CDR1 SGDLS and CDR2 YYNGEE. V lost 4 bases and J lost 13, with 15 bases in between. As DNA, the CDR3 is TGTGCCAGCAGCCCCGAGGGGAAAAACCAGTTCTTC. Translating gives CASSPEGKNQFF.

The chain carries TRBV4-1 and TRBJ1-1, with D hard to call. Germline V gene data show CDR1 as MGHRA and CDR2 as YSYEKL. Between the trimmed V and J ends, which lost 2 bases and 1 base, there was a span of 8 bases. The CDR3 consists of 14 residues. The CDR3 loop reads CASSQPVGNTEAFF. The CDR3 DNA is TGCGCCAGCAGCCAACCGGTGGGGAACACTGAAGCTTTCTTT.

This clonotype is large. The chain recombines TRBV30 with TRBJ2-2; no reliable D call. V lost 1 base to trimming and J lost 6 bases, with 9 bases between them. The germline V gene encodes CDR1 GTSNPN and CDR2 SVGIG (reference sequence). CDR3 length: 13 residues. CDR3 DNA sequence: TGTGCCTGGAGTGAGAGTGGTGCCGGGGAGCTGTTTTTT. This translates into CAWSESGAGELFF.

This clonotype is labeled large (0.1 to 1%). The chain employs TRBV2 and TRBJ2-7; unclear D gene. V was shortened by 1 base and J by 3 bases, with 4 bases between the two germline ends. Germline CDR1 reads SNHLY; CDR2 reads FYNNEI. The CDR3 length is 12 residues. CDR3 residues: CASSEGDYEQYF. Written as DNA, the CDR3 is TGTGCCAGCAGTGAAGGGGACTACGAGCAGTACTTC.

By proportion, this clonotype is large. The chain links TRBV9 to TRBJ2-1, with 7 nucleotides matching TRBD2. From germline, CDR1 is SGDLS and CDR2 YYNGEE. This CDR3 has 12 amino acids. J lost 13 bases, V lost 4 bases, and 8 bases had no gene match. CDR3 protein: CASSPGGKNQFF. DNA of the CDR3: TGTGCCAGCAGCCCCGGGGGGAAAAACCAGTTCTTC.

In this sample, this clonotype turned up a few times. The chain has TRBV19 and TRBJ1-1; no clear D. The V end was cut by 5 bases, the J end by 0 bases, with 10 bases between. This CDR3 is built from 14 residues. CDR1 LNHDA and CDR2 SQIVND come from the germline V gene (reference sequence). CDR3 DNA sequence: TGTGCCAGTAGTCCGAACACGCTGAACACTGAAGCTTTCTTT. This gives the protein CASSPNTLNTEAFF.